The clone carrying this T cell receptor (beta chain) was recorded only once. In terms of age and location, participants ranged from roughly 18 to 100 years and lived in about 25 US areas. Each recovered donor of Cohort 3 presented with two negative PCRs, clearance, or symptom resolution. The data originate from a study of blood T cell repertoires in COVID-19. In the study's own analysis: Estimation of nucleated cell counts relied on the amplification of reference gene primers. TCRdb's table, derived via immunoSEQ multiplex PCR, lists solely in-frame clones and lacks some. The DNA was the basis for D and trimming; V, J and clone size are from that table. The sample shows under 200,000 clones, over 80% of them seen only once. V was cut by 4 bases and J by 4 bases, with 22 bases left in between. Germline V gives CDR1 LGHNA, CDR2 YNFKEQ. The CDR3 has 17 residues.

The source is a woman aged 55-70 years who had recovered from COVID-19. Sequencing input: PBMCs or T cells enriched from blood (not recorded which). V and J are TRBV4-2 and TRBJ2-5; weak D call: TRBD1 (6 bases). CDR3 amino acids: CASSPRDTHLRGETQYF. For the CDR3, the DNA is TGTGCCAGCAGCCCTCGGGACACACATTTGAGGGGAGAGACCCAGTACTTC.